This T cell receptor beta chain was documented in a study of T-cell memory formation after mild COVID-19. Study-wide background: TCR clusters were largely donor specific. The study, taken as a whole, reports: CD4+ clones that contracted lay mainly in CM and EM; CD8+ ones lay in EMRA. Cross-reactive memory seemingly joined, as some responding clones were found in pre-infection memory. Clones from the second wave (peaking day 37) had unconfirmed SARS-CoV-2 specificity.

V lost 2 bases and J lost 9, with 10 bases in between. The CDR3 contains 12 residues. CDR1 and CDR2 (germline): SGHTA, FQGNSA. With respect to this clonotype: Its antigen is unidentified.

TCRdb called the 5' RACE reads again in MiXCR, with one record for every CDR3 protein. The repertoire holds 350,000 to 450,000 distinct CDR3 sequences, with 20% to 25% as singletons. The chain employs TRBV7-2 and TRBJ1-1; maybe TRBD1 (6 bases). The receptor's source is an adult woman who had mild COVID-19 (a few samples of this study predate the infection). Cell type and time point are not known. Specimen: PBMCs or a T cell subset sorted from them (not recorded which). In DNA, the CDR3 is TGTGCCAGCAGCTTAACCGGGACACAAGCTTTCTTT. Translated: CASSLTGTQAFF.